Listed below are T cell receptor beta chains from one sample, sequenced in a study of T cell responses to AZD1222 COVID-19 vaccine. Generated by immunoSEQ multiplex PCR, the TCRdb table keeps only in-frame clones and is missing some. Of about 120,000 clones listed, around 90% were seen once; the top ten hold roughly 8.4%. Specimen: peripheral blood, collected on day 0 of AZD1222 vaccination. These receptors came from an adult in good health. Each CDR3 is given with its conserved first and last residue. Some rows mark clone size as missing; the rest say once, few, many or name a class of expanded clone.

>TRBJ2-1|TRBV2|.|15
CASGVDSGAVNEQFF
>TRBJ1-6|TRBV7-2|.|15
CASKPTGLYNSPLHF
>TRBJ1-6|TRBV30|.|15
CAWRGRQGGDSPLHF
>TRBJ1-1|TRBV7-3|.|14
CASSLGPGNTEAFF
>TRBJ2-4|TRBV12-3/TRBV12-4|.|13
CASAMAPISIQYF
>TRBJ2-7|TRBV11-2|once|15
CASRTGTASSYEQYF
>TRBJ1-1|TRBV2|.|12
CASSAWNTEAFF
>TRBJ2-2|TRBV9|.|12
CASSVGLRELFF
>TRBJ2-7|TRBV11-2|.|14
CASSLDIVAIEQYF
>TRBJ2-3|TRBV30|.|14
CAWSWGGSTDTQYF
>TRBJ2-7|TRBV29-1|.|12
CSVESGGYEQYF
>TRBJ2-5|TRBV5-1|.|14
CASSLSGIWETQYF
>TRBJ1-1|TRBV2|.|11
CASSEGKVAFF
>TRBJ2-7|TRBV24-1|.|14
CATSDFGSSYEQYF
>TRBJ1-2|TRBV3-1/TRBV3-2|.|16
CASSLEPGLRWDGYTF
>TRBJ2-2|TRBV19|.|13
CASSTQGGGELFF
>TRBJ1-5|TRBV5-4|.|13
CASSQDSNQPQHF
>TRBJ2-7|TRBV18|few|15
CASSPDRGHSYEQYF
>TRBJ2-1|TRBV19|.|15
CASNLGGTHYNEQFF
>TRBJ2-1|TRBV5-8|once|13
CASIRAGGNEQFF
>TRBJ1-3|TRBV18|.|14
CASSPGQSGNTIYF
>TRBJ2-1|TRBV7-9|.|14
CASSLWTTPHEQFF
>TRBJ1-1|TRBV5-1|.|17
CASSRDRRRGGDTEAFF
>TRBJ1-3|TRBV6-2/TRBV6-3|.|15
CASSYSRQGGNTIYF
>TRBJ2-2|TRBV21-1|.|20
CASSKFNRTLSFANTGELFF
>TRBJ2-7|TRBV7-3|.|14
CASSLGGPGFEQYF
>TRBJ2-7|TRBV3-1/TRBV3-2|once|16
CASSQGAGGSSYEQYF
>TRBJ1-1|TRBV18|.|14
CASSPYTQNTEAFF
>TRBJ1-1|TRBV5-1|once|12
CASSLNADEAFF
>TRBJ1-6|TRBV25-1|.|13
CASSELMDSPLHF
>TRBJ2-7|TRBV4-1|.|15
CASSQGQGGSYEQYF
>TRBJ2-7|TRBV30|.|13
CAGKGGSWYEQYF
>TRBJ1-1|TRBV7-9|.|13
CASSSGTNTEAFF
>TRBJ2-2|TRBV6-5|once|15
CASRSGTRNTGELFF
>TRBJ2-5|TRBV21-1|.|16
CASSKGEREARETQYF